The 6 T cell receptor beta chains listed next were all sequenced from one sample in a study of blood T cell repertoires in COVID-19. Measured with immunoSEQ multiplex PCR; TCRdb has only the in-frame clones, and not every one. The data show 15,000 to 20,000 clones, roughly 88% seen once. Sequences were obtained from peripheral blood. These receptors came from a human donor in a cohort sampled during active COVID-19.

The chain carries TRBV29-1 and TRBJ1-5; tentatively, D is TRBD1 (5 bases). Trimming shortened V by 4 bases and J by 2 bases, and 15 bases separated the two germline ends. Germline assignment: CDR1 SQVTM and CDR2 ANQGSEA. The CDR3 is made up of 15 amino acids. DNA of the CDR3: TGCAGCGTTGCGGAAGGGGTCCTCGGCAATCAGCCCCAGCATTTT. The encoded protein is CSVAEGVLGNQPQHF.

This clone was picked up one time. This chain joins TRBV2 and TRBJ1-6; D is unclear. Trimming removed 4 bases from V and 11 bases from J, with 15 bases in between. From germline, CDR1 is SNHLY and CDR2 FYNNEI. The CDR3 consists of 14 residues. The DNA of the CDR3 is TGTGCCAGCAGTGTCAAGGGAGTGGAACCACCCCTCCACTTT. It yields the protein CASSVKGVEPPLHF.

The V call is TRBV6-5, the J call TRBJ2-5, with D possibly TRBD1 on 5 matching bases. The CDR3 runs to 12 residues. Germline values: CDR1 MNHEY, CDR2 SVGAGI. As DNA, the CDR3 is TGTGCGTCCAGACAGACACAAGAGACCCAGTACTTC. Protein product: CASRQTQETQYF.

This rearrangement joins TRBV4-3 to TRBJ2-1, with TRBD2 matching over 14 bases. Germline loops: CDR1 LGHNA, CDR2 YSLEER. CDR3 length: 16 residues. The trim removed 4 bases at V and 7 bases at J, leaving 6 bases unmatched. CDR3 nucleotide sequence: TGCGCCAGCAGCCCGAGAGGACTAGCGGGAGGTAATGAGCAGTTCTTC. Residues: CASSPRGLAGGNEQFF.

The chain joins TRBV6-6 to TRBJ1-1, with 9 bases aligning to TRBD1. The CDR3 is made up of 15 amino acids. V was pared by 5 bases and J by 4 bases, with 8 bases of the junction left unmatched. CDR1 is MNHNY and CDR2 is SVGAGI in the germline V gene (reference sequence). The CDR3 region has the DNA TGTGCCAGCAGTCGACCACAGGGGGCGAGCACTGAAGCTTTCTTT. Residues: CASSRPQGASTEAFF.

The chain links TRBV12-5 to TRBJ2-3, with 8 nucleotides matching TRBD2. This CDR3 is built from 12 residues. The germline gives CDR1 LGHNT, CDR2 FRNRAP. The junction had 8 bases not matched to a gene; V was cut back by 6 bases and J by 12 bases. CDR3 amino acids: CASGLLGRAQYF. The CDR3 DNA reads as TGTGCTAGTGGCCTACTCGGGAGGGCCCAGTATTTT.